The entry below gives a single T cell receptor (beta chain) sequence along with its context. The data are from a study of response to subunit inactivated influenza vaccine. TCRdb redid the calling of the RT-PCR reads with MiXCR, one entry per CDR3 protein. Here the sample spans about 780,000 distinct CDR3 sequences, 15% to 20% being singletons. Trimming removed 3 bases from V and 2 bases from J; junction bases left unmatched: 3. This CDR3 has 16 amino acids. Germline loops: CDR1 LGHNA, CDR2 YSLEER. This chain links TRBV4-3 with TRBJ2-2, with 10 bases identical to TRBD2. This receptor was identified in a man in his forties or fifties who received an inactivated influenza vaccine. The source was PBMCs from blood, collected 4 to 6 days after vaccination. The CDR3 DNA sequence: TGCGCCAGCAGCCACGGACTAGCGGAAAACACCGGGGAGCTGTTTTTT. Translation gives CASSHGLAENTGELFF.